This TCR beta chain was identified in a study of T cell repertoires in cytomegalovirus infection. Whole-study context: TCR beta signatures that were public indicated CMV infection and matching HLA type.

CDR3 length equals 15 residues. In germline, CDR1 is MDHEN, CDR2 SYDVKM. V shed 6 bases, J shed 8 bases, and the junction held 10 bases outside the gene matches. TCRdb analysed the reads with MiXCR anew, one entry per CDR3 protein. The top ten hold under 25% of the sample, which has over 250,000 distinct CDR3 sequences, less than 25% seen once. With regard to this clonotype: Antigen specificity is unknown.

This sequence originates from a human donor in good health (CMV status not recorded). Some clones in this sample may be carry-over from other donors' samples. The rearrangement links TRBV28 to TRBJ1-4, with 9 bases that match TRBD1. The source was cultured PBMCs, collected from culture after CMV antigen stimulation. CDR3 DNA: TGTGCCAGCAGAACGGCGGACAGGGGATACGAAAAACTGTTTTTT. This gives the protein CASRTADRGYEKLFF.